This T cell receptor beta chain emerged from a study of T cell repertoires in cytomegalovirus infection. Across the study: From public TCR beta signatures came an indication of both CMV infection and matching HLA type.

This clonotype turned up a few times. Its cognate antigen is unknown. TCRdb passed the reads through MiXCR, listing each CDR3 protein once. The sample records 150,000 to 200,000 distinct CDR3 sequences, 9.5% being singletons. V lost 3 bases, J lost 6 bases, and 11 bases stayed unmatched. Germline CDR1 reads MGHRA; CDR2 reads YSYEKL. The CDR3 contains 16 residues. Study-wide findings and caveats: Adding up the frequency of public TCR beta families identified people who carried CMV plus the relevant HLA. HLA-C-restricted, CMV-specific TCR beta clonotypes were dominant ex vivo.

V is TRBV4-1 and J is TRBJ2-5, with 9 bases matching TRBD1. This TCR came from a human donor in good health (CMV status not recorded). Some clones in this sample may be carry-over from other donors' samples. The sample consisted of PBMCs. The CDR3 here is CASSQSGTGRMKTQYF. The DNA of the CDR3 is TGCGCCAGCAGCCAGTCCGGGACAGGGCGGATGAAGACCCAGTACTTC.